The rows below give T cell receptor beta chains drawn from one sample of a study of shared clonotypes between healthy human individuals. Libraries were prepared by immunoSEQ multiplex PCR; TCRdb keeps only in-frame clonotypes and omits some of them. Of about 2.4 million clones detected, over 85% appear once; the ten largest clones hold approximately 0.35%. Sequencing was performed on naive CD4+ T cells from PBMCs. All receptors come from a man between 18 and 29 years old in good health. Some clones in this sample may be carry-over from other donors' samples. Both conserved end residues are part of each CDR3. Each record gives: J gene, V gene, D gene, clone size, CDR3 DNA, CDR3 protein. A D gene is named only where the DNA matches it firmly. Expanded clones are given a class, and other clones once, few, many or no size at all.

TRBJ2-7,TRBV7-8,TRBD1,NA,TGTGCCAGCAGCTTAGCATGGCAGGGGGCCTACGAGCAGTACTTC,CASSLAWQGAYEQYF
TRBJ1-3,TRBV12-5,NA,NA,TGTGCTAGTGCCCTGAGGGGCAGCGGGTCCGCTGGAAACACCATATATTTT,CASALRGSGSAGNTIYF
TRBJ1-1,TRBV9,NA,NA,TGTGCCAGCAGCGTAGGAAGGGGGACGAACACTGAAGCTTTCTTT,CASSVGRGTNTEAFF
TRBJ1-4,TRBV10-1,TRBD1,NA,TGCGCCAGCAGCGCGAACCCACCTGATTCGGGACAGAGCACTAATGAAAAACTGTTTTTT,CASSANPPDSGQSTNEKLFF
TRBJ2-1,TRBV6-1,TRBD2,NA,TGTGCCAGCGGGGGACTAGTGGTTGATGAGCAGTTCTTC,CASGGLVVDEQFF
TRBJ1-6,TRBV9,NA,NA,TGTGCCAGCAGGGGTAGCTCCTATAATTCACCCCTCCACTTT,CASRGSSYNSPLHF
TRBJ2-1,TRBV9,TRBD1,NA,TGTGCCAGCAGCACCCAGACAGGGTATGGTGAGCAGTTCTTC,CASSTQTGYGEQFF
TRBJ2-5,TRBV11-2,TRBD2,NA,TGTGCCAGCAGCTCCGGGGGGGTGCTGGGAGAGACCCAGTACTTC,CASSSGGVLGETQYF
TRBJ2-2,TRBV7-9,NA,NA,TGTGCCCCGCCGGCGAACACCGGGGAGCTGTTTTTT,CAPPANTGELFF
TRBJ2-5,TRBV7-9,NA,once,TGTGCCAGCAGCTTAGGGTTAGCTTTGGAGACCCAGTACTTC,CASSLGLALETQYF
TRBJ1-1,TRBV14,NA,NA,TGTGCCAGCAGCTACCAACAGGGCCTGAACACTGAAGCTTTCTTT,CASSYQQGLNTEAFF
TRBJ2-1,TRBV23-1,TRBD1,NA,TGCGCCAGCAGTCAATCCGGGGACAGGGTCAGAAGTGAGCAGTTCTTC,CASSQSGDRVRSEQFF
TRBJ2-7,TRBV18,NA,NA,TGTGCCAGCTCACAGGGGGTGAGCTCCTACGAGCAGTACTTC,CASSQGVSSYEQYF
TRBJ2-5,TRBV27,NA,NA,TGTGCCAGCCTCACCTGGGACGGCGGCCGAGAGACCCAGTACTTC,CASLTWDGGRETQYF
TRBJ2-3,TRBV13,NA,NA,TGTGCCAGCAGTTTTGGGCAGACCACAGATACGCAGTATTTT,CASSFGQTTDTQYF
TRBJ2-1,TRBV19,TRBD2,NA,TGTGCCAGTACTCCGGGACTAGCCGAATATGAGCAGTTCTTC,CASTPGLAEYEQFF
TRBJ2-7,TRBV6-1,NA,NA,TGTGCCAGCAGTACCTCCGGGACATCGGTCTACGAGCAGTACTTC,CASSTSGTSVYEQYF
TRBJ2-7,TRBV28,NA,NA,TGTGCCAGCAGTTTGTCCCTTCCTGGCCCTCCACAGCAGTACTTC,CASSLSLPGPPQQYF
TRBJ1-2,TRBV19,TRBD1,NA,TGTGCCAGTAGTAGACGACAGGGGGGTTCAGCTAACTATGGCTACACCTTC,CASSRRQGGSANYGYTF
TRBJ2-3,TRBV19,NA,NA,TGTGCCAGTACCCCCGGACTCCTCCCCACAGATACGCAGTATTTT,CASTPGLLPTDTQYF
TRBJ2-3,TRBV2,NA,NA,TGTGCCAGCAGTGAACTGTATACGCAGTATTTT,CASSELYTQYF
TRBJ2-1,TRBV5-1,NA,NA,TGCGCCAGCAGCTTTGGGGCCCTCGGTGAGCAGTTCTTC,CASSFGALGEQFF
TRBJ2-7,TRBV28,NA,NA,TGTGCCAGCACCCAGGGGTCCTACGAGCAGTACTTC,CASTQGSYEQYF
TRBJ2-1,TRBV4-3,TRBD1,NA,TGCGCCAGCAGCCAGACCGGACAGGAGGCTTACAATGAGCAGTTCTTC,CASSQTGQEAYNEQFF
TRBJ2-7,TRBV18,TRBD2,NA,TGTGCCAGCTCACCACTACCTAGCGGGGACGAGCAGTACTTC,CASSPLPSGDEQYF
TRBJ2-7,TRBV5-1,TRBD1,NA,TGCGCCAGCAGCGTGACAGGGCTAGTCTACGAGCAGTACTTC,CASSVTGLVYEQYF
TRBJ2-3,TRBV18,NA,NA,TGTGCCAGCTCACCACCAGGGTCCCTATCAGATACGCAGTATTTT,CASSPPGSLSDTQYF
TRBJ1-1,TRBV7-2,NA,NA,TGTGCCAGCAGCTTGGGCCTCTCGAGCACTGAAGCTTTCTTT,CASSLGLSSTEAFF
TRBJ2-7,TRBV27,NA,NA,TGTGCCAGCAGTCCGCGGACGGCTTACTACGAGCAGTACTTC,CASSPRTAYYEQYF
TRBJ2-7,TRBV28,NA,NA,TGTGCCAGCAGTTTAGGACGGCCGGCCTACGAGCAGTACTTC,CASSLGRPAYEQYF
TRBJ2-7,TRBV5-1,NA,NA,TGCGCCAGCAGCTTGGAACTTTCCTACGAGCAGTACTTC,CASSLELSYEQYF
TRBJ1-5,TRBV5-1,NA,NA,TGCGCCAGCAGCTTGGGGACAGTTAGCAATCAGCCCCAGCATTTT,CASSLGTVSNQPQHF
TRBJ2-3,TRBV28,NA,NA,TGTGCCAGCAGTTTAGGCCTCGCGACCCCTCGGAATACGCAGTATTTT,CASSLGLATPRNTQYF
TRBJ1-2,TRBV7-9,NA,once,TGTGCCAGCAGCCCCCAAGCAGGGGAGTTAGGTGGCTACACCTTC,CASSPQAGELGGYTF
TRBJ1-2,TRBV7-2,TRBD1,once,TGTGCCAGCAGCTTAGGGACAGGGAAGAGTGGCTACACCTTC,CASSLGTGKSGYTF
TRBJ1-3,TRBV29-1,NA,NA,TGCAGCGCAGCAGAGGGGGGCTCTGGAAACACCATATATTTT,CSAAEGGSGNTIYF
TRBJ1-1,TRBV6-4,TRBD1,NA,TGTGCCAGCTCCCGGGACAGGGCCACTGAAGCTTTCTTT,CASSRDRATEAFF
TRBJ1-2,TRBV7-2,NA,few,TGTGCCAGCAGCTTAGAGGGCTATGGCTACACCTTC,CASSLEGYGYTF
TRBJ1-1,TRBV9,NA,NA,TGTGCCAGCAGCGTACGGCCGATCCCTCGAGGGGGGACTGAAGCTTTCTTT,CASSVRPIPRGGTEAFF
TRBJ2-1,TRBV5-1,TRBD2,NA,TGCGCCAGCAGCTCCATGGACGGGGGGAATGAGCAGTTCTTC,CASSSMDGGNEQFF
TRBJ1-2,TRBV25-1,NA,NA,TGTGCCAGCAGTGACCAGGGGACCGGCTATGGCTACACCTTC,CASSDQGTGYGYTF
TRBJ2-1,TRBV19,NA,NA,TGTGCCAGTAGTATAGTTCGGGAAAACAATGAGCAGTTCTTC,CASSIVRENNEQFF
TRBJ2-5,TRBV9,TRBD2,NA,TGTGCCAGCTCGTTAGCGGGAGGGACCTCCTGGGAGACCCAGTACTTC,CASSLAGGTSWETQYF
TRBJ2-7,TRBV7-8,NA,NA,TGTGCCAGCAGCACGCGGACCCGTTTGGGCGAGCAGTACTTC,CASSTRTRLGEQYF
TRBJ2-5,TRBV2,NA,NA,TGTGCCAGCAGTGTGACAGAGACCCAGTACTTC,CASSVTETQYF
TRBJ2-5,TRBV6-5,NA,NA,TGTGCCAGTCGACCCCCACTACTTACGGAGACCCAGTACTTC,CASRPPLLTETQYF
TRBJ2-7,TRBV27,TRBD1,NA,TGTGCCAGCAGTTCCTACAGGGGGCAAGGCTACGAGCAGTACTTC,CASSSYRGQGYEQYF
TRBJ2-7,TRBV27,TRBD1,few,TGTGCCAGCAGTCCGACAGGGGGCTACGAGCAGTACTTC,CASSPTGGYEQYF
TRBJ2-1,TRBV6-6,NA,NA,TGTGCCAGCACCTTAGGGTTGGTGAACTCCTACAATGAGCAGTTCTTC,CASTLGLVNSYNEQFF
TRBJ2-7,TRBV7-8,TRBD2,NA,TGTGCCAGCAGCTTAGCGGGTCGGGGGGCCTACGAGCAGTACTTC,CASSLAGRGAYEQYF
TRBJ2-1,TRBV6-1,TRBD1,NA,TGTGCCAGCAGTGCTGGACAGGGAACTGAGCAGTTCTTC,CASSAGQGTEQFF
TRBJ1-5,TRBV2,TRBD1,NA,TGTGCCAGCAGGCTCGACAGGGCCTACGGGCCCCAGCATTTT,CASRLDRAYGPQHF
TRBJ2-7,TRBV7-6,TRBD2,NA,TGTGCCAGCAGCCTGGAGCGGGACTACGAGCAGTACTTC,CASSLERDYEQYF
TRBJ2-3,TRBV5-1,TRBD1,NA,TGCGCCAGCAGCAAGGGACAGGCGGTCCTCGATACGCAGTATTTT,CASSKGQAVLDTQYF
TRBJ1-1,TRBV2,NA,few,TGTGCCAGCGGTTGGGAAGGGAACACTGAAGCTTTCTTT,CASGWEGNTEAFF
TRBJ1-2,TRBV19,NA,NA,TGTGCCAGTACCCTCCCCTCAGCCGGGGGCGTCTATGGCTACACCTTC,CASTLPSAGGVYGYTF
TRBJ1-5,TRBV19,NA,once,TGTGCCAGTAGTATAGATCTTAGCTATAATCAGCCCCAGCATTTT,CASSIDLSYNQPQHF
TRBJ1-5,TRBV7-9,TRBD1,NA,TGTGCCAGCAGCTTAGCGAAAGGGGGCGAGGACAATCAGCCCCAGCATTTT,CASSLAKGGEDNQPQHF
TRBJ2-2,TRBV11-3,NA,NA,TGTGCCAGCAGCTCCACCCCCTGGAACTCGAACACCGGGGAGCTGTTTTTT,CASSSTPWNSNTGELFF